What follows is one T cell receptor beta chain and its context. Antigen specificity is unknown. The sample originates from a study of lymphopenia after photon versus proton radiotherapy. The table came from immunoSEQ multiplex PCR; TCRdb's copy has only in-frame clones and leaves some out. The sample carries 160,000 or so clones, 80% to 90% recorded once. This CDR3 contains 15 residues. CDR1 and CDR2 from the germline V gene are KGHSY and FQNENV. With 3 bases removed from V and 8 bases from J, the gap between germline ends came to 16 bases. Study-level points and caveats: Relative stability marked proton patients; photon patients lost diversity and naive cells. Oligoclonal CD8+ Temra expansion after nadir drove photon patients' diversity drop.

The J gene is TRBJ1-4, the V gene TRBV16; a possible D gene is TRBD1 (5 bases). The sequence was collected from a man in his forties or fifties with gastric cancer. Material: peripheral blood, obtained from a patient treated with photon-based radiotherapy. In DNA form, the CDR3 reads TGTGCCAGCAGCCAGGGGACGCTGCGCGAAGAAAAACTGTTTTTT. Translated, it gives CASSQGTLREEKLFF.